This T cell receptor beta chain emerged from a study of identical twins. Findings of the study overall: Conclusions rested on cross-sectional statistics rather than following the same donors.

Each CDR3 protein is one row after TCRdb ran MiXCR on the 5' RACE reads. The table has about 530,000 distinct CDR3 sequences, about a fifth seen once. This clonotype was detected a few times. Its antigen is unknown. V lost 6 bases, J lost 0 bases, and 3 bases stayed unmatched. This CDR3 has 14 amino acids. Germline values: CDR1 MDHEN, CDR2 SYDVKM. These records were also assigned to another study, of yellow fever vaccine responses in identical twins.

The sequence was obtained from a woman aged 18-30 years in good health. The sample taken for sequencing was CD4+ T cells sorted from blood. The chain recombines TRBV28 with TRBJ2-3; TRBD1 agrees at 7 bases. For the CDR3, the DNA is TGTGCCAGCAGAGGACAGGCTAGCACAGATACGCAGTATTTT. Amino acid sequence: CASRGQASTDTQYF.